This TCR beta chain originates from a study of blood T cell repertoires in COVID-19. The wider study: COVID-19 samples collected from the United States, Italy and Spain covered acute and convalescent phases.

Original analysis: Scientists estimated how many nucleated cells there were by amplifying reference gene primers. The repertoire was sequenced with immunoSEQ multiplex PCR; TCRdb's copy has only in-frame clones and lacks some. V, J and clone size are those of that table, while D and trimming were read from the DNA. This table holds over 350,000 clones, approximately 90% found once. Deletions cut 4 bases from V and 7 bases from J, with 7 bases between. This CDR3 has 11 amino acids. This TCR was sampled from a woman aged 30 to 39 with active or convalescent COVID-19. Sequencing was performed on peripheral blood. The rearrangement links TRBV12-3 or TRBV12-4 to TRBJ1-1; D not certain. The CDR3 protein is CASSYRIEAFF. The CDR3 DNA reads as TGTGCCAGCAGTTATCGTATTGAAGCTTTCTTT.